This T cell receptor (beta chain) came from a study of blood T cells in healthy people across ages. Study results and limitations: A greater number of naive CD4+ cells and higher diversity distinguished long-lived donors from aged donors. Diversity estimated from one million T cells was considered an underestimate.

Of note for this clonotype: Its antigen is unknown.

Primed by a sample-barcoded 5' primer and a J-beta primer mix, a second PCR proceeded for 7 to 11 cycles. Tags on each cDNA molecule came from a template-switch adaptor with 12 random nucleotides. In TCRdb, the 5' RACE reads were re-called with MiXCR into one record per CDR3 protein. The profile shows 780,000 or so distinct CDR3 sequences, 53% of them singletons. The CDR3 extends over 13 amino acids. Germline V gives CDR1 SNHLY, CDR2 FYNNEI. Unmatched junction bases numbered 4, after V lost 9 bases and J lost 5 bases. The V and J genes are TRBV2 and TRBJ2-1; 10 positions match TRBD1. Sequenced sample: blood. This TCR was recovered from a man of 80 years or more in good health. The CDR3 is CARGQGPNNEQFF. In DNA, the CDR3 is TGTGCCAGGGGACAGGGGCCAAACAATGAGCAGTTCTTC. The full variable domain, rest sourced from reference TRBV2 and TRBJ2-1, is EPEVTQTPSHQVTQMGQEVILRCVPISNHLYFYWYRQILGQKVEFLVSFYNNEISEKSEIFDDQFSVERPDGSNFTLKIRSTKLEDSAMYFCARGQGPNNEQFFGPGTRLTVL.